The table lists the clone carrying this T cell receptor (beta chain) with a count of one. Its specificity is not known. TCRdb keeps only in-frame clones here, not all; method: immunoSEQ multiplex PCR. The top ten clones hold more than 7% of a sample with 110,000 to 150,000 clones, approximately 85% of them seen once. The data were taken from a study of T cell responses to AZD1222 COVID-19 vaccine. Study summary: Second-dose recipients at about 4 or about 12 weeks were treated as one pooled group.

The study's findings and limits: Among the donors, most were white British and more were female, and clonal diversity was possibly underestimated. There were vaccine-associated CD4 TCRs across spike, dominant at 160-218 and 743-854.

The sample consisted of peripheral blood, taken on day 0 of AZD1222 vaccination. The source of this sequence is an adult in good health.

In nucleotides, the CDR3 is TGCGCCAGCAGCCTGAGTCCCAGGGGCAATCAGCCCCAGCATTTT. It yields the protein CASSLSPRGNQPQHF. The chain carries TRBV4-1 and TRBJ1-5; D is possibly TRBD1 (5 bases). The CDR3 contains 15 residues. Germline lookup yields CDR1 MGHRA and CDR2 YSYEKL. V was pared by 4 bases and J by 2 bases, with 12 bases between.